This is a list of T cell receptor beta chains from one sample in a study of CD8 T cells in Susac syndrome. TCRdb reprocessed the immunoSEQ multiplex PCR reads via MiXCR and lists one record per CDR3 protein. The data contain 200,000 to 250,000 distinct CDR3 sequences, 95% of them singletons. The source material was CD4+ T cells from PBMCs. The receptors here all came from a human donor with multiple sclerosis. Each CDR3 is given with its conserved first and last residue. Fields, in order: V gene, D gene, J gene, clone size, CDR3 DNA, CDR3 protein. A D gene is named only where the DNA matches it firmly. Some rows mark clone size as missing; the rest say once, few, many or name a class of expanded clone.

TRBV29-1	TRBD1	TRBJ2-7	NA	TGCAGCGTTCGACGAGGACAGGGGGCGTTGGAGCAGTACTTC	CSVRRGQGALEQYF
TRBV12-5	NA	TRBJ2-2	NA	TGTGCTAGTGAATGGGCTGACACCGGGGAGCTGTTTTTT	CASEWADTGELFF
TRBV14	NA	TRBJ2-4	once	TGTGCCAGCAGCCAAGTAACGGGAGTGGGAAACATTCAGTACTTC	CASSQVTGVGNIQYF
TRBV20-1	TRBD2	TRBJ2-3	NA	TGCAGTGCTGACGGTGGGCTAGCGGGTTCAGATACGCAGTATTTT	CSADGGLAGSDTQYF
TRBV5-1	NA	TRBJ2-5	NA	TGCGCCAGCAGCTTGAGCAGCGGTCAAGAGACCCAGTACTTC	CASSLSSGQETQYF
TRBV28	TRBD2	TRBJ2-7	NA	TGTGCCAGCCGCGGGAGCTCTAACGAGCAGTACTTC	CASRGSSNEQYF
TRBV12-3/TRBV12-4	NA	TRBJ2-7	once	TGTGCCAGCAGTAGGAGGGCCCATGAGTACGAGCAGTACTTC	CASSRRAHEYEQYF
TRBV5-1	TRBD2	TRBJ2-3	NA	TGCGCCAGCAATCGGAGACTAGCAGACACAGATACGCAGTATTTT	CASNRRLADTDTQYF
TRBV12-3/TRBV12-4	TRBD1	TRBJ1-2	NA	TGTGCCAGCAGTTGGGGACAGGGAGGCTACACCTTC	CASSWGQGGYTF
TRBV30	TRBD2	TRBJ2-3	NA	TGTGCCTGGAGTAGGACTAGACGAGGGAGCACAGATACGCAGTATTTT	CAWSRTRRGSTDTQYF
TRBV18	NA	TRBJ2-5	many	TGTGCCAGCAGTCCACAAGAGACCCAGTACTTC	CASSPQETQYF
TRBV18	TRBD2	TRBJ2-7	NA	TGTGCCAGCTCACCCGGGACTAGCGGGAGCCACGAGCAGTACTTC	CASSPGTSGSHEQYF
TRBV5-4	NA	TRBJ2-5	NA	TGTGCCAGCAGCTTACGAACAGAGACCCAGTACTTC	CASSLRTETQYF
TRBV29-1	TRBD2	TRBJ2-1	NA	TGCAGCGCGATGCCGGGACTAGCGGGAGCGCTCGAGCAGTTCTTC	CSAMPGLAGALEQFF
TRBV5-1	NA	TRBJ2-5	NA	TGTGCCAGCAGCTTACAGGGACCCCAAGAGACCCAGTACTTC	CASSLQGPQETQYF
TRBV3-1	TRBD1	TRBJ2-2	NA	TGTGCCAGCAGCCAGAGGGGGACAGGGGTCACCGGGGAGCTGTTTTTT	CASSQRGTGVTGELFF
TRBV5-4	TRBD2	TRBJ2-1	NA	TGTGCCAGCAGCAAGAGCGGGAGTGCCTACAATGAGCAGTTCTTC	CASSKSGSAYNEQFF
TRBV6-5	NA	TRBJ2-2	once	TGTGCCAGCAGTTATAGCGTCACCGGGGAGCTGTTTTTT	CASSYSVTGELFF
TRBV4-1	NA	TRBJ2-2	once	TGCGCCAGCAGCAACCATAGGGGGGAGCTGTTTTTT	CASSNHRGELFF
TRBV30	NA	TRBJ1-2	once	TGTGCCTGGAGCCTCACGTACGGGGGGCCCGGTGGCTACACCTTC	CAWSLTYGGPGGYTF
TRBV9	NA	TRBJ1-5	NA	TGTGCCAGCAGCGCCTCGGACAGAGGAGGACAGCCCCAGCATTTT	CASSASDRGGQPQHF
TRBV15	NA	TRBJ2-7	few	TGTGCCACCAGCAGAGGTCAGGGAAACGAGCAGTACTTC	CATSRGQGNEQYF
TRBV29-1	TRBD2	TRBJ2-5	NA	TGCAGCGCTCGGGGGACTACCTCTAAAGAGACCCAGTACTTC	CSARGTTSKETQYF
TRBV9	NA	TRBJ1-1	NA	TGTGCCAGCAGCGTAGTAGCTGACACTGAAGCTTTCTTT	CASSVVADTEAFF
TRBV20-1	NA	TRBJ2-3	NA	TGCAGTGGGGCGAGCGTGGATACGCAGTATTTT	CSGASVDTQYF
TRBV27	TRBD2	TRBJ2-1	once	TGTGCCAGCAGTCTTAGCGGGAGGGCCTCCAATGAGCAGTTCTTC	CASSLSGRASNEQFF
TRBV3-1	TRBD1	TRBJ1-2	NA	TGTGCCAGCAGCCAAGGGGACAGGATCTATGGCTACACCTTC	CASSQGDRIYGYTF
TRBV28	TRBD1	TRBJ2-1	NA	TGTGCCATCTTGGGACAGGGGGCTGGTAATGAGCAGTTCTTC	CAILGQGAGNEQFF
TRBV25-1	NA	TRBJ2-7	NA	TGTGCCAGCACCCCCGCGAGGGGGGGCGGCTCCTACGAGCAGTACTTC	CASTPARGGGSYEQYF
TRBV30	NA	TRBJ1-5	NA	TGTGCCTGGAGCAGGGTCAATCAGCCCCAGCATTTT	CAWSRVNQPQHF
TRBV28	TRBD2	TRBJ2-7	NA	TGTGCCAGCAGTTTAGCGGGAGGGCCCTTACCCGAGCAGTACTTC	CASSLAGGPLPEQYF
TRBV21-1	NA	TRBJ2-7	NA	TGTGCCAGCAGCAAAGTTGGACGCTGGTACGAGCAGTACTTC	CASSKVGRWYEQYF
TRBV6-5	NA	TRBJ2-7	NA	TGTGCCAGCAGCGTAGCTCAAGACTACGAGCAGTACTTC	CASSVAQDYEQYF
TRBV3-1	TRBD2	TRBJ2-7	NA	TGTGCCAGCAGCCAAGTCGCGGGAGTACGTTCTCGGTACTTC	CASSQVAGVRSRYF